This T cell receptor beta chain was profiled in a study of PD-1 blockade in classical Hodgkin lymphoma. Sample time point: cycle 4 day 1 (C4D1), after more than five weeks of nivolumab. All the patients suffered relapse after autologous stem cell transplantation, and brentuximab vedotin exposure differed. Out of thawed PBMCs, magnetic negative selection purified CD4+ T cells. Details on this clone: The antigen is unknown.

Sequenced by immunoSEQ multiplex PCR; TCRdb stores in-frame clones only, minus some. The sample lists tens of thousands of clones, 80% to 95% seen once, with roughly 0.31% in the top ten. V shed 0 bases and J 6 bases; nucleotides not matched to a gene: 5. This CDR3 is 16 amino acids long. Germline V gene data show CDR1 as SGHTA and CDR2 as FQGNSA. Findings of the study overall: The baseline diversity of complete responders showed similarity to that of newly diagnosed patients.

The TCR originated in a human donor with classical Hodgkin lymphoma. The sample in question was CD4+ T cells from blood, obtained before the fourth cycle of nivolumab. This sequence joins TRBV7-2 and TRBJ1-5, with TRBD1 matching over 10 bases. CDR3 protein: CASSLALRTGGQPQHF. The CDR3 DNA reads TGTGCCAGCAGCTTAGCGCTTAGGACAGGGGGTCAGCCCCAGCATTTT.